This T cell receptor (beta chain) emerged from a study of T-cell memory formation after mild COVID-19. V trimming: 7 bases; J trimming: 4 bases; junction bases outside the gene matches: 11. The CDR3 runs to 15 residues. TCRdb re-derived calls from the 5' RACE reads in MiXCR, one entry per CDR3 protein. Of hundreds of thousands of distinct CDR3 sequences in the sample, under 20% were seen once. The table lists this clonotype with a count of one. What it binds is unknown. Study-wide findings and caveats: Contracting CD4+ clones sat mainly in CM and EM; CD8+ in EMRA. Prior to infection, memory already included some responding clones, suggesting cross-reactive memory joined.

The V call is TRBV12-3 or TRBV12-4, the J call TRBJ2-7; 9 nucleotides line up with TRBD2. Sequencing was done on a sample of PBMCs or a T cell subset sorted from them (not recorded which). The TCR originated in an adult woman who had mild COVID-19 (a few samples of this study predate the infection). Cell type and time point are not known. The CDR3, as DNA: TGTGCCAGCATGGCGGAGCGGGGGGCTAGTTACGAGCAGTACTTC. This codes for CASMAERGASYEQYF.